Sequencing of this TCR beta chain was carried out in a study of OX40 agonist ivuxolimab in advanced cancers. Study-wide context: At doses from 0.01 to 10 mg/kg, patients were given intravenous ivuxolimab every 2 weeks.

Clones were sequenced by immunoSEQ multiplex PCR, and TCRdb holds only the in-frame ones, with some missing. Among about 73,000 clones, 85% to 90% were seen once, and the ten largest hold roughly 8%. Trimming cost V 2 bases and J 5 bases, with 16 bases left between them. The CDR3 totals 15 residues. Germline V gene lookup returns CDR1 SEHNR and CDR2 FQNEAQ (reference sequence). This receptor was obtained from an adult with an advanced solid tumor such as melanoma, head and neck, liver or kidney cancer. Sequencing was performed on CD4+ or CD8+ T cells sorted from blood, taken in a trial of the OX40 agonist ivuxolimab. The V and J genes are TRBV7-9 and TRBJ2-7; D is unresolved. Here the CDR3 DNA reads TGTGCCAGCAGCTTATCAATCGGTTTAGCTGACGAGCAGTACTTC. Protein product: CASSLSIGLADEQYF.